The 25 T cell receptor beta chains listed next were all sequenced from one sample in a study of T cells expressing NK-cell markers. TCRdb re-called the 5' RACE reads and catalogs CDR3 proteins one per entry, DNA excluded. This sample's table reports about 380,000 distinct CDR3 sequences. The sample consisted of blood T cells: a sorted CD56 or NKG2C T cell subset, CD4+ or CD8+ T cells, or bulk PBMC T cells (not recorded which). These receptors were collected from a man between 18 and 69 years old in good health.

The V call is TRBV5-1, the J call TRBJ2-7; TCRdb gives TRBD1 as the D gene, but with no DNA this cannot be confirmed. The CDR3 has 18 residues. Germline V gene lookup returns CDR1 SGHRS and CDR2 YFSETQ. The chain's CDR3 is CASRKGGAQRATDYEQYF.

The chain couples TRBV10-3 to TRBJ2-1; the D call of TRBD1 rests on TCRdb alone, since no DNA is present to check it. CDR3 length: 15 amino acids. From germline, CDR1 is ENHRY and CDR2 SYGVKD. The CDR3 here is CAISNGQATYNEQFF.

V gene TRBV7-9 combines with J gene TRBJ2-7; the TRBD1 assignment by TCRdb is unverifiable without DNA. The CDR3 runs to 17 residues. Germline V gene sequence: CDR1 SEHNR, CDR2 FQNEAQ (reference sequence). CDR3 residues: CASSPRGGIRYGYEQYF.

The V and J genes are TRBV2 and TRBJ2-1; TCRdb indicates TRBD1, and absent DNA this call remains unverified. The CDR3 runs 12 residues. The germline CDR1 and CDR2 sequences are SNHLY and FYNNEI. CDR3 residues: CASSEAGGRQFF. Full variable domain (outside the CDR3, taken from reference TRBV2 and TRBJ2-1): EPEVTQTPSHQVTQMGQEVILRCVPISNHLYFYWYRQILGQKVEFLVSFYNNEISEKSEIFDDQFSVERPDGSNFTLKIRSTKLEDSAMYFCASSEAGGRQFFGPGTRLTVL.

V and J are TRBV5-1 and TRBJ2-3; TCRdb names TRBD1, which stays unverified in the absence of DNA. The germline CDR1 and CDR2 sequences are SGHRS and YFSETQ. This CDR3 is built from 12 residues. CDR3 region: CASSSRGDTQYF.

This chain connects TRBV20-1 to TRBJ2-7; TCRdb designates TRBD1, a call that cannot be tested without DNA. Germline V gene data show CDR1 as DFQATT and CDR2 as SNEGSKA (reference sequence). The CDR3 covers 17 residues. The CDR3: CSARILAGGLGFYEQYF.

The chain has TRBV18 and TRBJ1-4; TCRdb lists TRBD1, though no DNA is available to test this call. CDR1 is KGHSH, CDR2 LQKENI, per germline. CDR3 size: 14 residues. This CDR3 reads CASSPGLVDEKLFF.

The genes are TRBV30 and TRBJ2-5; TCRdb names TRBD1, which stays unverified in the absence of DNA. CDR3 length: 14 residues. The germline V gene has CDR1 GTSNPN and CDR2 SVGIG (reference sequence). The CDR3 here is CAWVRGGYQETQYF.

The V and J genes are TRBV2 and TRBJ2-7; as DNA is missing, the TRBD1 call by TCRdb cannot be tested. The CDR3 runs 13 residues. Germline V gene sequence: CDR1 SNHLY, CDR2 FYNNEI. CDR3 region: CASATLSGFEQYF.

This rearrangement joins TRBV5-1 to TRBJ2-3; lacking DNA, the TRBD2 call made by TCRdb goes unchecked. Germline V gene lookup returns CDR1 SGHRS and CDR2 YFSETQ. The CDR3 has 16 residues. The CDR3 protein is CASSKQRTGNSDTQYF.

The V gene is TRBV12-3 or TRBV12-4, the J gene TRBJ2-2; TCRdb names TRBD1, which stays unverified in the absence of DNA. The CDR3 loop spans 14 amino acids. This CDR3 is CASSRQVARGELFF.

The V gene is TRBV12-3 or TRBV12-4, the J gene TRBJ2-6; TCRdb gives TRBD1 as the D gene, but with no DNA this cannot be confirmed. This CDR3 has 17 residues. The CDR3 is CASSIYREPSGANVLTF.

The chain combines TRBV5-1 with TRBJ2-3; TCRdb's D call of TRBD2 is untestable without DNA. Germline CDR1 reads SGHRS; CDR2 reads YFSETQ. This CDR3 spans 19 amino acids. The CDR3 spells CASSLGRLAGGLSTDTQYF.

The gene calls are TRBV11-2 and TRBJ1-6; the D gene TCRdb calls, TRBD1, cannot be checked with no DNA. CDR3 length: 14 amino acids. Germline V gene sequence: CDR1 SGHAT, CDR2 FQNNGV. Here the CDR3 reads CASSGGQYNSPLHF.

V gene TRBV11-2 combines with J gene TRBJ2-2; no DNA is available, so the TRBD1 call from TCRdb remains unchecked. In germline, CDR1 is SGHAT, CDR2 FQNNGV. This CDR3 comprises 18 residues. The CDR3 protein is CASSLSFDRGFGVGELFF.

The chain has TRBV4-2 and TRBJ2-2. The CDR3 length is 16 residues. Germline V gene lookup returns CDR1 LGHNA and CDR2 YNFKEQ. The CDR3 sequence is CASSQGVYLNTGELFF.

CDR3 sequence: CASSPPSGNEQFF. V is TRBV5-1 and J is TRBJ2-1; the D call from TCRdb, TRBD1, cannot be confirmed without DNA. Germline-derived CDR1 and CDR2 are SGHRS and YFSETQ. The CDR3 length is 13 residues.

This rearrangement joins TRBV3-1 to TRBJ2-1; as DNA is missing, the TRBD1 call by TCRdb cannot be tested. The CDR3 spans 15 residues. Per the germline V gene, CDR1 is LGHDT and CDR2 is YNNKEL (reference sequence). The chain's CDR3 is CASSRGTGAYNEQFF.

The chain carries TRBV3-1 and TRBJ2-5; TCRdb lists TRBD2, though no DNA is available to test this call. The CDR3 covers 19 residues. Germline V gives CDR1 LGHDT, CDR2 YNNKEL (reference sequence). The CDR3 is CASSHLRSRLVPGKETQYF.

The gene calls are TRBV20-1 and TRBJ2-3; TCRdb returns TRBD1, unconfirmable since there is no DNA. Germline lookup yields CDR1 DFQATT and CDR2 SNEGSKA (reference sequence). This CDR3 region has 20 residues. This CDR3 is CSASGGHGRGRREKGNTQYF.

This CDR3 reads CASSSLLAGGADTQYF. This chain links TRBV5-5 with TRBJ2-3; the TCRdb D gene call, TRBD2, has no DNA to confirm it. The CDR3 runs to 16 residues. Looked up from germline, CDR1 is SGHKS and CDR2 is YYEKEE (reference sequence).

The chain carries TRBV29-1 and TRBJ1-4. Germline CDR1 reads SQVTM; CDR2 reads ANQGSEA. The CDR3 spans 12 residues. The CDR3 spells CSAGGTNEKLFF.

The chain combines TRBV6-4 with TRBJ2-1. The CDR3 spans 13 residues. Germline CDR1 and CDR2: MRHNA and SNTAGT. CDR3 loop: CASSRHLYNEQFF.

CDR3 amino acids: CASSLDGQGGTGELFF. V and J are TRBV5-1 and TRBJ2-2; with no DNA, the TCRdb D assignment of TRBD1 cannot be verified. CDR3 length: 16 amino acids. Germline V gives CDR1 SGHRS, CDR2 YFSETQ.

V usage is TRBV7-8 and J usage is TRBJ2-1; the TRBD1 assignment by TCRdb is unverifiable without DNA. Germline V CDR1 and CDR2: SGHVS, FQNEAQ. This CDR3 region has 15 residues. CDR3 protein: CASSFGGGQSSEQFF.